The T cell receptor (beta chain) described here comes from a study of identical twins. Broader study findings: For out-of-frame alpha sequences shared by twins, low generation probability was in excess.

This clonotype was seen a few times. Antigen: not known. Healthy Caucasians were all of the donors. From the 5' RACE reads, TCRdb called clonotypes with MiXCR, one entry per CDR3 protein. The sample holds approximately 550,000 distinct CDR3 sequences, around 20% seen once. In addition, the sample was reused for a study of yellow fever vaccine responses in identical twins.

Sample: CD4+ T cells sorted from blood. This sequence was found in a woman in her late teens or twenties in good health.

Here the CDR3 DNA reads TGTGCCAGCTCACCAACCCGACAGCATATTAGCTCTGGGGCCAACGTCCTGACTTTC. Translating it yields CASSPTRQHISSGANVLTF. The chain couples TRBV18 to TRBJ2-6, with D maybe TRBD1 (5 bases). This CDR3 is 19 amino acids long. The germline V gene encodes CDR1 KGHSH and CDR2 LQKENI. Trimming left V 2 bases short and J 0 bases short, with 17 bases between.